These T cell receptor beta chains were read from a single sample in a study of T cells in tuberculosis. Repertoires were generated with immunoSEQ multiplex PCR, while TCRdb's copy carries only in-frame clones and drops some. This sample yields roughly 32,000 clones, of which roughly 95% are seen a single time; 2.4% belongs to the top ten. The sequenced sample was PBMCs. These receptors came from a donor between 10 and 35 years old with latent tuberculosis or without tuberculosis infection. Each CDR3 is given with its conserved first and last residue. A D gene is named only where the DNA matches it firmly. A clone size is listed for some rows: how often the clone was seen (once, few, many), or a class if it is expanded.

j_gene: TRBJ2-3
d_gene: TRBD2
abundance: once
v_gene: TRBV7-3
CDR3aa: CASSLDSGGADTQYF
CDR3nt: TGTGCCAGCAGCCTGGATAGCGGGGGGGCAGATACGCAGTATTTT

j_gene: TRBJ2-5
d_gene: NA
abundance: NA
v_gene: TRBV25-1
CDR3aa: CASSDPGVETQYF
CDR3nt: TGTGCCAGCAGTGATCCCGGGGTGGAGACCCAGTACTTC

j_gene: TRBJ2-3
d_gene: TRBD2
abundance: NA
v_gene: TRBV11-3
CDR3aa: CASSLGTSGSSDTQYF
CDR3nt: TGTGCCAGCAGCTTAGGGACTAGCGGGAGCTCAGATACGCAGTATTTT

j_gene: TRBJ2-3
d_gene: TRBD2
abundance: NA
v_gene: TRBV7-3
CDR3aa: CASSRTSGSQDTQYF
CDR3nt: TGTGCCAGCAGCAGGACTAGCGGGAGTCAAGATACGCAGTATTTT

j_gene: TRBJ2-2
d_gene: NA
abundance: NA
v_gene: TRBV11-2
CDR3aa: CASSFRTVSPYTGELFF
CDR3nt: TGTGCCAGCAGCTTTCGGACAGTGTCGCCTTACACCGGGGAGCTGTTTTTT

j_gene: TRBJ2-2
d_gene: TRBD2
abundance: once
v_gene: TRBV4-2
CDR3aa: CASSQEGGGRANTGELFF
CDR3nt: TGTGCCAGCAGCCAAGAAGGGGGCGGGAGGGCGAACACCGGGGAGCTGTTTTTT

j_gene: TRBJ2-3
d_gene: TRBD1
abundance: NA
v_gene: TRBV4-2
CDR3aa: CASTKEQGQGADTQYF
CDR3nt: TGTGCCAGCACTAAAGAGCAGGGACAGGGGGCAGATACGCAGTATTTT

j_gene: TRBJ1-5
d_gene: TRBD1
abundance: NA
v_gene: TRBV27
CDR3aa: CASSWTGDFNQPQHF
CDR3nt: TGTGCCAGCAGTTGGACAGGGGATTTCAATCAGCCCCAGCATTTT

j_gene: TRBJ1-5
d_gene: NA
abundance: NA
v_gene: TRBV29-1
CDR3aa: CSVFRQPQHF
CDR3nt: TGCAGCGTTTTCCGTCAGCCCCAGCATTTT

j_gene: TRBJ1-2
d_gene: TRBD1
abundance: NA
v_gene: TRBV29-1
CDR3aa: CSVRPGQGLGYTF
CDR3nt: TGCAGCGTTCGACCGGGACAGGGTCTTGGCTACACCTTC

j_gene: TRBJ2-7
d_gene: TRBD2
abundance: NA
v_gene: TRBV6-1
CDR3aa: CASSLGLAGGYEQYF
CDR3nt: TGTGCCAGCAGTCTCGGACTAGCGGGAGGCTACGAGCAGTACTTC

j_gene: TRBJ2-3
d_gene: TRBD2
abundance: NA
v_gene: TRBV28
CDR3aa: CASSTSLAAFGTDTQYF
CDR3nt: TGTGCCAGCAGTACCTCCCTAGCGGCGTTTGGCACAGATACGCAGTATTTT

j_gene: TRBJ2-2
d_gene: TRBD1
abundance: NA
v_gene: TRBV4-1
CDR3aa: CASNLGQGVGTGELFF
CDR3nt: TGCGCCAGCAACCTAGGACAGGGTGTAGGCACCGGGGAGCTGTTTTTT